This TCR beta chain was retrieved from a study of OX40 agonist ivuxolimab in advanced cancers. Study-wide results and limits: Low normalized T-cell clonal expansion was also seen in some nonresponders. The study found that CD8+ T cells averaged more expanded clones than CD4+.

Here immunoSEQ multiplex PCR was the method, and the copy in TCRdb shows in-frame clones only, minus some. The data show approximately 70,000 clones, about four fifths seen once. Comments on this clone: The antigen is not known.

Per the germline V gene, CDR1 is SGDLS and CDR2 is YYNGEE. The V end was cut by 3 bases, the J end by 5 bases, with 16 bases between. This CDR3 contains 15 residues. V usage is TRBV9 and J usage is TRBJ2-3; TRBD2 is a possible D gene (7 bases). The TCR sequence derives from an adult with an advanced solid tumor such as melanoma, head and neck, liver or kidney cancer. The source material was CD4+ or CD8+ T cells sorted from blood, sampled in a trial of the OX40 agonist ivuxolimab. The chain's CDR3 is CASSDGGGSGDTQYF. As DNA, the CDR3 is TGTGCCAGCAGCGATGGCGGGGGCTCGGGAGATACGCAGTATTTT.